This TCR beta chain is from a study of radiation and T cells in renal cell carcinoma. TCRdb's copy holds only in-frame clones and misses some; the assay was immunoSEQ multiplex PCR. Of fewer than 30,000 clones listed, roughly 80% are singletons. This clone was seen more than once but under ten times. Its antigen remains unknown. This sample's time point: blood 2 weeks post-SBRT. The treatment was: 15 Gy SBRT to primary tumor, nephrectomy 4 weeks later. Overall study findings and caveats: From baseline, blood top tumor clonotypes peaked at 2 weeks post-radiation.

Germline V gene lookup returns CDR1 MDHEN and CDR2 SYDVKM. With V trimmed by 5 bases and J by 2 bases, 3 bases remained unmatched. The CDR3 is 13 residues long. V and J are TRBV28 and TRBJ2-7, with 7 bases that match TRBD2. The sequence came from a man aged 60-69 years with renal cell carcinoma. Here the sequenced sample was blood, taken from a patient whose treatment included radiotherapy and nephrectomy. CDR3 DNA: TGTGCCAGCAGTATCAGCGGGGCCTACGAGCAGTACTTC. It yields the protein CASSISGAYEQYF.